This T cell receptor beta chain was captured in a study of blood T cell repertoires in COVID-19. CDR1 is DFQATT, CDR2 SNEGSKA, per germline (reference sequence). The CDR3 length is 11 residues. V lost 3 bases, J lost 8 bases, and 10 bases lay in between. This clone appeared many times. As processed by the authors: The authors estimated nucleated cell counts from reference gene primer amplification. Assay: immunoSEQ multiplex PCR; the TCRdb copy retains only in-frame clones and omits some. V and J calls and clone size are as listed in that table; D and trimming were resolved from the DNA. This sample has around 140,000 clones; about 88% occur once, and the top ten carry over 2.5%.

The chain combines TRBV20-1 with TRBJ1-2; D perhaps matches TRBD1 (5 bases). Sequencing was carried out using peripheral blood. This TCR was sampled from a human donor with acute or convalescent COVID-19. The donor label of this sample is uncertain. CDR3 sequence: CSARQGFGYTF. CDR3 nucleotide sequence: TGCAGTGCTAGGCAGGGATTCGGCTACACCTTC.